What follows are 31 T cell receptor beta chains derived from one specimen sequenced in a study of metastatic and nonmetastatic thyroid tumors. Every patient was untreated before thyroid surgery. TCRdb reanalyzed the PCR reads via MiXCR. The table lists about 26,000 clones, roughly 24% of them singletons, with more than 5% in the top ten. Specimen: blood. These receptors came from a female donor with papillary thyroid cancer or a benign thyroid nodule (not recorded which). Some clones in this sample may be carry-over from other donors' samples.

This clone was counted ten times or more. The chain combines TRBV29-1 with TRBJ2-3; TRBD2 might be the D (5 bases). Germline V gives CDR1 SQVTM, CDR2 ANQGSEA. Trimming left V 4 bases short and J 2 bases short, with 13 bases between. This CDR3 region has 14 residues. DNA of the CDR3: TGCAGCGTTGCGGAGCGGCACCCCACAGATACGCAGTATTTT. Its translation is CSVAERHPTDTQYF.

Concerning this clone itself: The germline gene is not matched at one end of the junction; a read error may be the cause. The CDR3 protein is CASSRQVQGTGELFF. For the CDR3, the DNA is TGTGCCAGCAGCCGACAAGTACAGGGCACCGGGGAGCTTTTTTTT. The chain links TRBV7-9 to TRBJ2-2; TRBD1 might be the D (6 bases). Germline assignment: CDR1 SEHNR and CDR2 FQNEAQ (reference sequence). CDR3 length: 15 amino acids.

V is TRBV19 and J is TRBJ2-1, with D possibly TRBD1 on 6 matching bases. Germline values: CDR1 LNHDA, CDR2 SQIVND (reference sequence). The CDR3 spans 17 residues. V lost 6 bases, J lost 5 bases, and 23 bases lay in between. Here the CDR3 DNA reads TGTGCCAGTAGCAAACTTACGAGCCGCAGGGGACACAATGAGCAGTTCTTC. As protein: CASSKLTSRRGHNEQFF. The variable domain in full, with the rest retrieved from reference TRBV19 and TRBJ2-1, is DGGITQSPKYLFRKEGQNVTLSCEQNLNHDAMYWYRQDPGQGLRLIYYSQIVNDFQKGDIAEGYSVSREKKESFPLTVTSAQKNPTAFYLCASSKLTSRRGHNEQFFGPGTRLTVL.

This clone was seen ten or more times. The chain has TRBV19 and TRBJ2-3, with 9 bases lining up with TRBD2. Losses at the gene ends were 6 bases for V and 4 bases for J; bases not matched to a gene: 8. CDR3 length equals 15 residues. The germline gives CDR1 LNHDA, CDR2 SQIVND (reference sequence). CDR3 sequence reads: CASSPGTSSSDTQYF. The CDR3 bases are TGTGCCAGTAGCCCCGGGACTAGCAGCTCAGATACGCAGTATTTT.

By its share, this clone is medium-sized. The chain is built from TRBV28 and TRBJ1-2; 9 bases fit TRBD1. V was pared by 6 bases and J by 6 bases, with 11 bases of the junction left unmatched. Germline loops: CDR1 MDHEN, CDR2 SYDVKM. This CDR3 spans 15 amino acids. CDR3 region: CASRSTPGQGNGYTF. The CDR3 DNA reads as TGTGCCAGCAGATCTACTCCGGGACAGGGAAATGGCTACACCTTC.

By proportion, this clone is medium-sized. This sequence joins TRBV5-1 and TRBJ1-4; D may be TRBD1 (6 bases). Per the germline V gene, CDR1 is SGHRS and CDR2 is YFSETQ. The length of the CDR3 is 18 residues. Trimming removed 0 bases at V and 0 bases at J, with 15 bases between. CDR3 region: CASSLGRGLLATNEKLFF. CDR3 coding DNA: TGCGCCAGCAGCTTGGGCAGGGGCCTCCTAGCAACTAATGAAAAACTGTTTTTT.

This clone was seen more than once but under ten times. This chain joins TRBV10-3 and TRBJ1-4, with D maybe TRBD1 (6 bases). Germline V gene sequence: CDR1 ENHRY, CDR2 SYGVKD. The CDR3 runs to 14 residues. Trimming left V 4 bases short and J 8 bases short, with 14 bases between. The CDR3 region has the DNA TGTGCCATCAGTGGGGGGCAGCCCAGAGAAAAACTGTTTTTT. Protein product: CAISGGQPREKLFF.

This chain uses TRBV20-1 with TRBJ2-1; D ambiguous. The CDR3 runs 16 residues. Trimming pared 6 bases from V and 0 bases from J, leaving 18 bases between. CDR1 and CDR2 from the germline V gene are DFQATT and SNEGSKA (reference sequence). In DNA form, the CDR3 reads TGCAGTGCCAGTGCCCGGACGGCTAGCTCCTACAATGAGCAGTTCTTC. This gives the protein CSASARTASSYNEQFF.

V usage is TRBV7-2 and J usage is TRBJ2-3, with D unresolved. Trimming removed 1 base at V and 0 bases at J, with 8 bases between. Per germline, CDR1 SGHTA and CDR2 FQGNSA. This CDR3 is built from 15 residues. The CDR3 coding sequence is TGTGCCAGCAGCTTAGGGCAATCTAGCACAGATACGCAGTATTTT. Translation: CASSLGQSSTDTQYF. Supplemented by reference TRBV7-2 and TRBJ2-3, the full variable domain reads GAGVSQSPSNKVTEKGKDVELRCDPISGHTALYWYRQSLGQGLEFLIYFQGNSAPDKSGLPSDRFSAERTGGSVSTLTIQRTQQEDSAVYLCASSLGQSSTDTQYFGPGTRLTVL.

This clone was counted only a few times. The chain recombines TRBV5-1 with TRBJ1-2; D not resolved. The V end was cut by 4 bases, the J end by 0 bases, with 7 bases between. Germline values: CDR1 SGHRS, CDR2 YFSETQ. This CDR3 region has 13 residues. The CDR3 coding sequence is TGCGCCAGCAGCATAGGACCTAACTATGGCTACACCTTC. Translated: CASSIGPNYGYTF.

This clone was picked up one time. The chain uses TRBV11-1 and TRBJ1-5, with TRBD1 as a possible D gene (6 bases). In germline, CDR1 is SGHAT, CDR2 FQDESV (reference sequence). The CDR3 sequence is 16 residues long. V lost 5 bases and J 4 bases, leaving 18 bases between the germline ends. The CDR3 here is CASSRGIGGGNQPQHF. CDR3 DNA sequence: TGTGCCAGCAGCCGGGGGATCGGGGGCGGTAATCAGCCCCAGCATTTT.

At least ten counts were recorded for this clone. The chain combines TRBV16 with TRBJ2-2; D perhaps matches TRBD1 (6 bases). V shed 3 bases and J shed 6 bases, with 11 bases lying between them. Germline V gene sequence: CDR1 KGHSY, CDR2 FQNENV. The CDR3 is 14 residues long. CDR3 protein: CASSQTTGPGELFF. Written as DNA, the CDR3 is TGTGCCAGCAGCCAGACAACAGGGCCCGGGGAGCTGTTTTTT.

About this clone itself: Germline is not matched at one junction end, which may reflect a read error. The rearrangement uses TRBV6-1 and TRBJ1-2; maybe TRBD1 (6 bases). Germline V gene lookup returns CDR1 MNHNS and CDR2 SASEGT. The CDR3 has 15 amino acids. The CDR3 reads CASSEVMGANYGYTF. The CDR3 coding sequence is TGTGCCAGTAGTGAAGTAATGGGGGCCAACTATGGCTACACCTTC.

This sequence joins TRBV4-1 and TRBJ1-1; D uncertain. With 3 bases removed from V and 1 base from J, the gap between germline ends came to 9 bases. The CDR3 sequence is 14 residues long. From germline, CDR1 is MGHRA and CDR2 YSYEKL. The CDR3 sequence is CASSHAVGNTEAFF. The CDR3 nucleotides read TGCGCCAGCAGCCACGCTGTGGGGAACACTGAAGCTTTCTTT.

There are many counts of this clone. The CDR3 nucleotides read TGTGCCAGCTCACGCACAGCAGCCAACTCTGGGGCCAACGTCCTGACTTTC. This codes for CASSRTAANSGANVLTF. The genes are TRBV18 and TRBJ2-6; no firm D call. Trimming left V 4 bases short and J 0 bases short, with 13 bases between. Germline V gene lookup returns CDR1 KGHSH and CDR2 LQKENI. The CDR3 consists of 17 residues.

This clone was observed a handful of times. V is TRBV10-3 and J is TRBJ2-2; D is possibly TRBD2 (6 bases). The CDR3 runs 15 residues. V was pared by 2 bases and J by 2 bases, with 9 bases between. CDR1 and CDR2 (germline): ENHRY, SYGVKD. The CDR3 loop is CAISEPGVNTGELFF. The CDR3, as DNA: TGTGCCATCAGTGAGCCGGGGGTAAACACCGGGGAGCTGTTTTTT.

This chain connects TRBV4-2 to TRBJ2-1; 12 positions match TRBD2. CDR1 is LGHNA and CDR2 is YNFKEQ in the germline V gene. The V and J ends lost 4 bases and 2 bases, in that order; junction bases with no gene match: 12. The CDR3 runs 19 residues. The CDR3 here is CASSLRGTSGRKAYNEQFF. The CDR3 DNA follows: TGTGCCAGCAGCCTGAGGGGGACTAGCGGGCGAAAGGCCTACAATGAGCAGTTCTTC.

This clone was counted many times. V usage is TRBV7-2 and J usage is TRBJ2-1; TRBD2 is a possible D gene (5 bases). V was trimmed by 3 bases and J by 15 bases, leaving 21 bases between them. Germline V gene data show CDR1 as SGHTA and CDR2 as FQGNSA. This CDR3 comprises 14 residues. CDR3 loop: CASSLGVLVLSLFF. The CDR3 coding sequence is TGTGCCAGCAGCTTGGGCGTACTAGTCCTCAGTCTGTTCTTC.

This clone turned up a few times. The gene calls are TRBV6-1 and TRBJ2-5, with D possibly TRBD2 on 6 matching bases. Looked up from germline, CDR1 is MNHNS and CDR2 is SASEGT. V was shortened by 7 bases and J by 7 bases, with 19 bases between the two germline ends. This CDR3 has 14 residues. CDR3: CASTRLAQGGTQYF. The CDR3 DNA is TGTGCCAGCACGAGGCTAGCTCAGGGAGGGACCCAGTACTTC.

The chain is built from TRBV9 and TRBJ2-7; TRBD2 agrees at 7 bases. In germline, CDR1 is SGDLS, CDR2 YYNGEE. This CDR3 is built from 17 residues. V was pared by 2 bases and J by 2 bases, with 13 bases of the junction left unmatched. CDR3 DNA sequence: TGTGCCAGCAGCGTCGACGTGACTAGCTGGGGTACCTACGAGCAGTACGTC. This encodes CASSVDVTSWGTYEQYV.

Note on this clone: A junction boundary mismatches the germline segment, possibly from a read error. The rearrangement links TRBV7-2 to TRBJ2-3; perhaps TRBD2 as D (6 bases). The CDR3 sequence is 14 residues long. In germline, CDR1 is SGHTA, CDR2 FQGNSA. CDR3 region: CASCWGVSTDTQYF. The CDR3 coding sequence is TGTGCCAGCTGTTGGGGGGTTAGCACAGATACACAGTATTTT.

This clone came up a few times. The chain carries TRBV6-4 and TRBJ2-1; 11 nucleotides agree with TRBD2. From germline, CDR1 is MRHNA and CDR2 SNTAGT. The CDR3 is 16 residues long. Trimming cost V 2 bases and J 1 base; bases outside gene matches: 1. The CDR3 region is CASSDGTSGSYNEQFF. DNA for the CDR3: TGTGCCAGCAGTGACGGGACTAGCGGTTCCTACAATGAGCAGTTCTTC.

At least ten counts were recorded for this clone. The CDR3 reads CASSQDIGVNEQFF. In DNA, the CDR3 is TGTGCCAGCAGCCAAGATATCGGGGTCAATGAGCAGTTCTTC. The genes are TRBV4-2 and TRBJ2-1; TRBD2 might be the D (5 bases). V was trimmed by 0 bases and J by 6 bases, leaving 9 bases between them. Germline assignment: CDR1 LGHNA and CDR2 YNFKEQ. The CDR3 is 14 residues long.

This clone was recorded only once. The gene calls are TRBV20-1 and TRBJ2-7; maybe TRBD1 (6 bases). Germline loops: CDR1 DFQATT, CDR2 SNEGSKA (reference sequence). Trimming took 0 bases from V and 5 from J, leaving 14 bases between them. CDR3 size: 14 residues. CDR3 sequence: CSARDIQGTNEQYF. CDR3 DNA: TGCAGTGCTAGAGATATACAGGGTACGAACGAGCAGTACTTC.

V gene TRBV11-2 combines with J gene TRBJ2-2; D unclear. CDR1 SGHAT and CDR2 FQNNGV come from the germline V gene. V gave up 2 bases and J gave up 4 bases, with 8 bases separating them. This CDR3 has 14 amino acids. The CDR3 here is CASSLMGSTGELFF. The CDR3 DNA sequence: TGTGCCAGCAGCTTAATGGGCTCCACCGGGGAGCTGTTTTTT.

This clone was counted only a few times. This clone may be a read error of a much larger clone one base away. The chain links TRBV5-1 to TRBJ2-1; TRBD2 matches at 7 bases. Germline V lookup: CDR1 SGHRS, CDR2 YFSETQ. This CDR3 is built from 15 residues. With V trimmed by 1 base and J by 8 bases, 9 bases remained unmatched. The CDR3 sequence: CASSLILAWDDEQFF. The CDR3, as DNA: TGCGCCAGCAGCTTGATACTAGCGTGGGACGATGAGCAGTTCTTC.

By frequency in the sample, this clone is medium-sized. This chain uses TRBV9 with TRBJ1-2; D gene ambiguous. The CDR3 loop spans 12 amino acids. The V end lost 5 bases, the J end lost 8 bases, and 13 bases lay between the germline ends. The germline gives CDR1 SGDLS, CDR2 YYNGEE. The CDR3 region is CASRSGVRGYTF. DNA of the CDR3: TGTGCCAGCAGATCTGGGGTGAGGGGCTACACCTTC.

A single count supports this clone. This chain connects TRBV9 to TRBJ2-1, with D maybe TRBD1 (6 bases). V shed 2 bases and J shed 13 bases, with 16 bases lying between them. The CDR3 sequence is 13 residues long. CDR1 SGDLS and CDR2 YYNGEE come from the germline V gene. The CDR3 nucleotides read TGTGCCAGCAGCGTCAACACAGGGAGTGATCAGTTCTTC. This encodes CASSVNTGSDQFF.

This clone was observed at least ten times. The chain is built from TRBV19 and TRBJ1-2, with 7 bases aligning to TRBD1. The CDR3 covers 12 residues. Looked up from germline, CDR1 is LNHDA and CDR2 is SQIVND (reference sequence). Germline trimming cut 10 bases from V and 2 bases from J; bases unmatched to any gene: 4. DNA of the CDR3: TGTGCCACAAAGACAGGGAACTATGGCTACACCTTC. This gives the protein CATKTGNYGYTF.

This clone was detected ten times or more. Here the CDR3 DNA reads TGCAGCGTGAGGGACAACTACAATCAGCCCCAGCATTTT. It encodes CSVRDNYNQPQHF. This chain uses TRBV29-1 with TRBJ1-5; maybe TRBD1 (6 bases). Looked up from germline, CDR1 is SQVTM and CDR2 is ANQGSEA. This CDR3 is 13 amino acids long. V lost 6 bases and J lost 3, with 12 bases in between.

The chain uses TRBV4-2 and TRBJ2-7; 9 bases are shared with TRBD2. V was clipped by 0 bases and J by 0 bases; unmatched bases: 3. This CDR3 is built from 16 residues. The germline V gene encodes CDR1 LGHNA and CDR2 YNFKEQ. CDR3 residues: CASSQESGRYSYEQYF. The CDR3 bases are TGTGCCAGCAGCCAAGAAAGCGGGAGGTACTCCTACGAGCAGTACTTC.